The 10 T cell receptor beta chains listed next were all sequenced from one sample in a study of cytomegalovirus exposure and HLA in healthy donors. The PCR made use of 60 Vbeta and 13 Jbeta primers. Libraries were prepared by immunoSEQ multiplex PCR; TCRdb keeps only in-frame clonotypes and omits some of them. The profile covers just over 150,000 clones, with approximately 81% appearing a single time and roughly 2.1% taken by the ten largest. Sequencing was done on a sample of PBMCs. The origin of the receptors is a man younger than 30 in good health and CMV-seronegative.

The chain carries TRBV10-3 and TRBJ1-1; 7 nucleotides match TRBD1. The V and J ends lost 3 bases and 0 bases, in that order; junction bases with no gene match: 7. Germline CDR1 ENHRY, CDR2 SYGVKD. The CDR3 is made up of 16 amino acids. CDR3 DNA: TGTGCCATCAGTGACCCACAGGGGAATCTGAACACTGAAGCTTTCTTT. Translation gives CAISDPQGNLNTEAFF.

This clone has just a few counts. The chain is built from TRBV7-9 and TRBJ1-2; 7 positions match TRBD1. The length of the CDR3 is 15 residues. Germline loops: CDR1 SEHNR, CDR2 FQNEAQ (reference sequence). Trimming at V came to 4 bases and at J to 7 bases, leaving 12 bases not matched to a gene. For the CDR3, the DNA is TGTGCCAGCAGCTACGCCGACAGGGATGCTCGTGGCTACACCTTC. Residues: CASSYADRDARGYTF.

The chain employs TRBV7-9 and TRBJ2-3; 8 nucleotides agree with TRBD1. V gave up 3 bases and J gave up 5 bases; unmatched junction bases: 7. CDR3 length: 15 amino acids. CDR1 and CDR2 (germline): SEHNR, FQNEAQ (reference sequence). This CDR3 is CASSFPGQAKDTQYF. In nucleotides, the CDR3 is TGTGCCAGCAGCTTTCCGGGACAGGCGAAAGATACGCAGTATTTT. Full variable domain (outside the CDR3, taken from reference TRBV7-9 and TRBJ2-3): DTGVSQNPRHKITKRGQNVTFRCDPISEHNRLYWYRQTLGQGPEFLTYFQNEAQLEKSRLLSDRFSAERPKGSFSTLEIQRTEQGDSAMYLCASSFPGQAKDTQYFGPGTRLTVL.

The genes are TRBV11-3 and TRBJ2-3, with 7 bases lining up with TRBD1. The length of the CDR3 is 14 residues. The ends lost 5 bases at V and 6 bases at J; junction bases unmatched: 8. Per the germline V gene, CDR1 is SGHNT and CDR2 is YENEEA. The CDR3 region has the DNA TGTGCCAGCAGCCTCGGACAGGTCTGGGATACGCAGTATTTT. Amino acid sequence: CASSLGQVWDTQYF.

In DNA form, the CDR3 reads TGCGCCAGCAGCTTGCACGACAGGGGGCTAGGGCTGGCCGAGCAGTACTTC. It encodes CASSLHDRGLGLAEQYF. The chain links TRBV5-1 to TRBJ2-7, with TRBD1 matching 10 bases. V was clipped by 1 base and J by 6 bases; unmatched bases: 13. The CDR3 contains 17 residues. Looked up from germline, CDR1 is SGHRS and CDR2 is YFSETQ.

The V gene is TRBV7-3, the J gene TRBJ2-7, with unresolved D. The CDR3 covers 15 residues. The germline V and J ends were trimmed by 4 bases and 6 bases, with 19 bases remaining between them. Germline V gene lookup returns CDR1 SGHTA and CDR2 FQGTGA. The CDR3 here is CASSSRLSPLGEQYF. In DNA, the CDR3 is TGTGCCAGCAGCTCCCGACTCTCTCCTTTGGGCGAGCAGTACTTC. The complete variable domain, with remaining parts taken from reference TRBV7-3 and TRBJ2-7, reads GAGVSQTPSNKVTEKGKYVELRCDPISGHTALYWYRQSLGQGPEFLIYFQGTGAADDSGLPNDRFFAVRPEGSVSTLKIQRTERGDSAVYLCASSSRLSPLGEQYFGPGTRLTVT.

This chain connects TRBV5-4 to TRBJ2-5; weak D call: TRBD1 (7 bases). CDR3 length equals 15 residues. Germline loops: CDR1 SGHNT, CDR2 YYREEE (reference sequence). The ends were cut back, 1 base at V and 5 bases at J, with 15 bases in the middle. The CDR3 region is CASSLYEGAGETQYF. CDR3 bases: TGTGCCAGCAGCTTGTATGAGGGGGCGGGGGAGACCCAGTACTTC.

V and J are TRBV28 and TRBJ2-7, with TRBD2 identical over 11 bases. Germline V gives CDR1 MDHEN, CDR2 SYDVKM. V lost 3 bases, J lost 5 bases, and 6 bases stayed unmatched. The CDR3 consists of 15 residues. The CDR3 spells CASSFSELAGDEQYF. For the CDR3, the DNA is TGTGCCAGCAGTTTCAGTGAACTAGCGGGGGACGAGCAGTACTTC.

The chain carries TRBV25-1 and TRBJ2-7; tentative D call: TRBD1 (6 bases). This CDR3 is built from 16 residues. In germline, CDR1 is MGHDK, CDR2 SYGVNS. The V gene lost 4 bases and the J gene lost 3 bases, with 19 bases spanning the gap. The CDR3 reads CASSGGFLGQDYEQYF. The CDR3 DNA follows: TGTGCCAGCAGTGGGGGGTTTTTGGGACAAGACTACGAGCAGTACTTC.

This clone was picked up one time. The chain employs TRBV5-6 and TRBJ2-7, with 8 bases that match TRBD2. This CDR3 contains 15 residues. Germline V gene data show CDR1 as SGHDT and CDR2 as YYEEEE. Losses at the gene ends were 4 bases for V and 5 bases for J; bases not matched to a gene: 11. The CDR3 sequence is CASSPGTRGGHEQYF. CDR3 sequence (DNA): TGTGCCAGCAGCCCAGGGACTAGGGGCGGTCACGAGCAGTACTTC.